The present T cell receptor (beta chain) was sequenced within a study of shared clonotypes between healthy human individuals. Study observations and caveats: The naive CD4 repertoires of a handful of donors were compared, and roughly 5% of clonotypes were shared.

Some clones are missing from TCRdb's copy, which holds only in-frame ones; the method was immunoSEQ multiplex PCR. The repertoire holds over a million clones, with 95% to 97% as singletons. Turning to this clone: Its matching antigen is unknown.

This CDR3 has 15 residues. Deletions cut 4 bases from V and 5 bases from J, with 17 bases between. The germline V gene has CDR1 KGHSH and CDR2 LQKENI. CD4+ cells yielded CD45RA+ naive and CD45RA-negative memory subsets. Material for sequencing was naive CD4+ T cells sorted from blood. Subset meaning: CD45RA+ positively selected. The chain employs TRBV18 and TRBJ2-5; a possible D gene is TRBD2 (5 bases). The TCR was taken from a man aged 25 to 40 in good health. CDR3 protein: CASSQNGLAGETQYF. The CDR3 DNA reads TGTGCCAGCTCACAGAACGGACTGGCTGGGGAGACCCAGTACTTC.